This entry lists 9 T cell receptor beta chains sequenced from one sample in a study of radiotherapy plus CTLA-4 blockade in lung cancer. Clones were sequenced by immunoSEQ multiplex PCR, and TCRdb holds only the in-frame ones, with some missing. The table has more than 40,000 clones, 55% to 80% seen once; the top ten hold 3.5%. The starting material was peripheral blood, obtained from a patient treated with radiotherapy plus ipilimumab. The receptor set was obtained from a human donor with non-small cell lung cancer who had a complete response to radiotherapy plus ipilimumab.

The chain uses TRBV27 and TRBJ1-2; D ambiguous. V was shortened by 5 bases and J by 5 bases, with 15 bases between the two germline ends. The CDR3 has 14 amino acids. Per germline, CDR1 MNHEY and CDR2 SMNVEV (reference sequence). DNA for the CDR3: TGTGCCAGCAGTCCCTCCGCGGGTGGTTATGGCTACACCTTC. Translated, it gives CASSPSAGGYGYTF.

Ten or more counts support this clone. The gene calls are TRBV6-1 and TRBJ1-6; 9 bases fit TRBD1. The V and J ends lost 2 bases and 10 bases, in that order; junction bases with no gene match: 6. The CDR3 spans 15 residues. Germline V gene lookup returns CDR1 MNHNS and CDR2 SASEGT. The CDR3 DNA reads TGTGCCAGCAGTGAACAGGGGACAGGGTCGTCACCCCTCCACTTT. Protein: CASSEQGTGSSPLHF.

The V and J genes are TRBV27 and TRBJ2-7; 9 bases agree with TRBD2. V was pared by 2 bases and J by 3 bases, with 14 bases of the junction left unmatched. Germline-derived CDR1 and CDR2 are MNHEY and SMNVEV (reference sequence). The CDR3 runs 18 residues. The CDR3 DNA reads as TGTGCCAGCAGTTTAGTTGGTCCTTATACTAGCGGGCTCTACGAGCAGTACTTC. This codes for CASSLVGPYTSGLYEQYF.

This clone rates as medium-sized. The chain is built from TRBV10-2 and TRBJ1-3; weak D call: TRBD1 (6 bases). Germline CDR1 reads WSHSY; CDR2 reads SAAADI. The CDR3 is 14 residues long. The V end was cut by 5 bases, the J end by 4 bases, with 12 bases between. CDR3 bases: TGCGCCAGCAGTCGGGGGGCTGACGGAAACACCATATATTTT. Translated, it gives CASSRGADGNTIYF.

The chain carries TRBV5-1 and TRBJ2-1; 7 bases match TRBD1. Germline V gene sequence: CDR1 SGHRS, CDR2 YFSETQ. The length of the CDR3 is 13 residues. Germline trimming cut 3 bases from V and 7 bases from J; bases unmatched to any gene: 4. CDR3 region: CASSYGTANEQFF. The CDR3 nucleotides are TGCGCCAGCAGCTATGGGACAGCGAATGAGCAGTTCTTC.

The gene calls are TRBV5-1 and TRBJ1-4; 7 bases agree with TRBD1. Germline-derived CDR1 and CDR2 are SGHRS and YFSETQ. Trimming cost V 0 bases and J 8 bases; bases outside gene matches: 7. CDR3 length equals 15 residues. The chain's CDR3 is CASSLAGDREEKLFF. The CDR3 DNA reads as TGCGCCAGCAGCTTGGCCGGGGACAGAGAAGAAAAACTGTTTTTT.

The chain links TRBV5-1 to TRBJ2-2, with 15 bases identical to TRBD2. The junction had 13 bases not matched to a gene; V was cut back by 4 bases and J by 6 bases. Germline lookup yields CDR1 SGHRS and CDR2 YFSETQ. The CDR3 has 19 amino acids. The CDR3 protein is CASSLRTSGGAGTSGELFF. CDR3 nucleotide sequence: TGCGCCAGCAGCCTACGGACTAGCGGGGGGGCCGGGACGTCCGGGGAGCTGTTTTTT.

V usage is TRBV5-1 and J usage is TRBJ2-2; TRBD1 aligns across 7 bases. The CDR3 length is 17 residues. V gave up 1 base and J gave up 1 base; unmatched junction bases: 7. CDR1 is SGHRS, CDR2 YFSETQ, per germline. CDR3 nucleotides: TGCGCCAGCAGCTTGACCTGGACAGGAGGGAACACCGGGGAGCTGTTTTTT. Translating it yields CASSLTWTGGNTGELFF.

The V gene is TRBV18, the J gene TRBJ2-2, with 8 bases lining up with TRBD1. V lost 3 bases and J lost 4; bases outside the gene matches: 4. Germline CDR1 is KGHSH and CDR2 is LQKENI. This CDR3 has 15 amino acids. CDR3 residues: CASSPGQALTGELFF. The CDR3 DNA follows: TGTGCCAGCTCACCGGGACAGGCCCTCACCGGGGAGCTGTTTTTT.